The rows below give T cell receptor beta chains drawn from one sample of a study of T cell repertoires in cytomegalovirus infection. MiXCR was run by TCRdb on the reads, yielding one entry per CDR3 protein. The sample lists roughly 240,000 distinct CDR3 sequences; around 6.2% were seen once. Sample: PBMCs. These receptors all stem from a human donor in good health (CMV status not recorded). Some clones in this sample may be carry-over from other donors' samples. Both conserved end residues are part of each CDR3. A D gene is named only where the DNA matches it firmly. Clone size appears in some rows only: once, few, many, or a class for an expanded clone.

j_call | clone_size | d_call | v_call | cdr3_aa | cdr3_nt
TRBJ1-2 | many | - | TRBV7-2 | CASRSGTLSYGYTF | TGTGCCAGCAGATCGGGGACGCTAAGCTATGGCTACACCTTC
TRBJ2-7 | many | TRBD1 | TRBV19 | CASSSTGGYEQYF | TGTGCCAGTAGCTCTACAGGGGGCTACGAGCAGTACTTC
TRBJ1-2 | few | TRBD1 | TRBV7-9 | CASSANYGTDITYGYTF | TGTGCCAGCAGCGCAAACTATGGGACAGATATTACCTATGGCTACACCTTC
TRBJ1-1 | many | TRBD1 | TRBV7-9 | CASSTPDRVNTEAFF | TGTGCCAGCAGCACCCCGGACAGGGTGAACACTGAAGCTTTCTTT
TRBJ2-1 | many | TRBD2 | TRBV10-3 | CAITSASGSYNEQFF | TGTGCCATCACCTCCGCTAGCGGTTCCTACAATGAGCAGTTCTTC
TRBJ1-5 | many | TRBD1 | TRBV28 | CASSKTQGAGKQPQHF | TGTGCCAGCAGTAAAACGCAGGGGGCGGGTAAACAGCCCCAGCATTTT
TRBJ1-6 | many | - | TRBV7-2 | CASSPTTGVFDSPLHF | TGTGCCAGCAGCCCTACGACTGGGGTATTTGATTCACCCCTCCACTTT
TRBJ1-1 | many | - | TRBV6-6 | CASSWGEMNTEAFF | TGTGCCAGCAGTTGGGGAGAGATGAACACTGAAGCTTTCTTT
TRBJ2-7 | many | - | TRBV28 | CASSLHLEWYF | TGTGCCAGCAGTTTGCATCTTGAGTGGTACTTC
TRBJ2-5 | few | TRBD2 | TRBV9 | CASSIERGPQETQYF | TGTGCCAGCAGCATAGAGCGGGGCCCCCAAGAGACCCAGTACTTC
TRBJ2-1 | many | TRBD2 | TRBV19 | CASSRSGTSAYNEQFF | TGTGCCAGTAGTCGTTCCGGGACTAGCGCCTACAATGAGCAGTTCTTC
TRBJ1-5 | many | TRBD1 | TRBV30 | CAWSLQGVNQPQHF | TGTGCCTGGAGCCTACAGGGGGTAAATCAGCCCCAGCATTTT
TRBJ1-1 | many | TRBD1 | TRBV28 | CASKPRSGTGTNTEAFF | TGTGCCAGCAAGCCTCGGTCGGGGACAGGCACGAACACTGAAGCTTTCTTT
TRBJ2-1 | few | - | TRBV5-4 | CASSPGGPSYNEQFF | TGTGCCAGCAGCCCTGGAGGGCCCTCCTACAATGAGCAGTTCTTC
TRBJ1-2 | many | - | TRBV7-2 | CASSPSGDSFYGYTF | TGTGCCAGCAGCCCCTCAGGCGACAGTTTCTATGGCTACACCTTC
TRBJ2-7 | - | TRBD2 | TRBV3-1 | CASSQYTSGDYEQYF | TGTGCCAGCAGCCAATACACTAGCGGGGACTACGAGCAGTACTTC
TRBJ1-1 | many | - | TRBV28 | CASSLFRRTASGTEAFF | TGTGCCAGCAGTTTATTTCGAAGAACAGCGTCTGGCACTGAAGCTTTCTTT
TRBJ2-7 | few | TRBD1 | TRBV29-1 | CSVEGGQGTYEQYF | TGCAGCGTTGAAGGGGGACAGGGCACGTACGAGCAGTACTTC
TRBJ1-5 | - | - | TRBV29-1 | CSVVVGNQPQHF | TGCAGCGTTGTGGTGGGGAATCAGCCCCAGCATTTT
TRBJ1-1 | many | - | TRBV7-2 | CASSLISGGWDEAFF | TGTGCCAGCAGCTTAATATCGGGGGGCTGGGATGAAGCTTTCTTT
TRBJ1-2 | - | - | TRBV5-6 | CASSLYGVFFYGYTF | TGTGCCAGCAGCTTGTACGGGGTCTTCTTCTATGGCTACACCTTC
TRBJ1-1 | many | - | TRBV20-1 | CSARAGSNTEAFF | TGCAGTGCTAGAGCCGGCTCGAACACTGAAGCTTTCTTT
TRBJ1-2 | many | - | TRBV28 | CASSFRDGYTF | TGTGCCAGCAGTTTCCGAGATGGCTACACCTTC
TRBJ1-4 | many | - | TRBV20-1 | CSAPGTIGEKLFF | TGCAGTGCCCCCGGGACAATAGGAGAAAAACTGTTTTTT
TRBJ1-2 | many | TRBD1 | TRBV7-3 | CASSATGLYGYTF | TGTGCCAGCAGCGCGACAGGGCTCTATGGCTACACCTTC
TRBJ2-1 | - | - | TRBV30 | CAWSVRGLSSYNEQFF | TGTGCCTGGAGTGTGCGGGGTCTCAGCTCCTACAATGAGCAGTTCTTC
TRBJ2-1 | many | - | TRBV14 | CASSQDGTPYNEQFF | TGTGCCAGCAGCCAAGACGGGACTCCATACAATGAGCAGTTCTTC
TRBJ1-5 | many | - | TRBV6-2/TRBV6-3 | CASSLIRHGAGNQPQHF | TGTGCCAGCAGTTTGATCCGACACGGCGCAGGCAATCAGCCCCAGCATTTT
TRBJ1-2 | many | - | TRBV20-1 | CSARGRLSTDGYTF | TGCAGTGCTAGAGGCCGATTATCAACGGATGGCTACACCTTC